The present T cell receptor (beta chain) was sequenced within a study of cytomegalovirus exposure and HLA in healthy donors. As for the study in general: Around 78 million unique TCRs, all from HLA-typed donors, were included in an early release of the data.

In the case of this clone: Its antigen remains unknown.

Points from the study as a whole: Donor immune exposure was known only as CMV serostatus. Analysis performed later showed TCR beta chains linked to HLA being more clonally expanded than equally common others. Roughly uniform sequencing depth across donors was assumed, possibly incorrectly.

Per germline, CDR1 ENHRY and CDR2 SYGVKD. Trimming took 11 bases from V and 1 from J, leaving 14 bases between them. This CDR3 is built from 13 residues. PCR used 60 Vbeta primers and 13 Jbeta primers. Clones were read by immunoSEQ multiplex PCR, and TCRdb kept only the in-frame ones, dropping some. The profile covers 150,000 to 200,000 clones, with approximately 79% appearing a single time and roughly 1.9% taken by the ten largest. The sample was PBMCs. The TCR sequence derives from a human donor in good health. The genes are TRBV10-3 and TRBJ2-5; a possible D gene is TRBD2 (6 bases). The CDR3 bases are TGTGCCTCCTCCCGGGACTCCCAAGAGACCCAGTACTTC. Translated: CASSRDSQETQYF.